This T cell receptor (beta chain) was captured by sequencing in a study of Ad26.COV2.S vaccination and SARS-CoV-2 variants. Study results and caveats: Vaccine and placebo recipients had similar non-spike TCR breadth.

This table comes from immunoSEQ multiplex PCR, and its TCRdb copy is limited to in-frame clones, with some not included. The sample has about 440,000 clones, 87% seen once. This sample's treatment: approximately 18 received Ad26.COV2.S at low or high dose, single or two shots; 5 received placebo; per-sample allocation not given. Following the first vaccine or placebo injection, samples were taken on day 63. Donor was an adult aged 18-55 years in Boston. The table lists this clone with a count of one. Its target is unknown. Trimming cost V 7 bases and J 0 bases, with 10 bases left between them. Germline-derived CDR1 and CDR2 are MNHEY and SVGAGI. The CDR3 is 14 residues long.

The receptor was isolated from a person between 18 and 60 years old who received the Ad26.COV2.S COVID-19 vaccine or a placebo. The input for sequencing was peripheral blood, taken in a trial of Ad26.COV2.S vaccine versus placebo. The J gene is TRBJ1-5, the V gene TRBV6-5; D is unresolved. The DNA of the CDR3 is TGTGCCAGCAACCGGGTCGATAGCAATCAGCCCCAGCATTTT. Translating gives CASNRVDSNQPQHF.